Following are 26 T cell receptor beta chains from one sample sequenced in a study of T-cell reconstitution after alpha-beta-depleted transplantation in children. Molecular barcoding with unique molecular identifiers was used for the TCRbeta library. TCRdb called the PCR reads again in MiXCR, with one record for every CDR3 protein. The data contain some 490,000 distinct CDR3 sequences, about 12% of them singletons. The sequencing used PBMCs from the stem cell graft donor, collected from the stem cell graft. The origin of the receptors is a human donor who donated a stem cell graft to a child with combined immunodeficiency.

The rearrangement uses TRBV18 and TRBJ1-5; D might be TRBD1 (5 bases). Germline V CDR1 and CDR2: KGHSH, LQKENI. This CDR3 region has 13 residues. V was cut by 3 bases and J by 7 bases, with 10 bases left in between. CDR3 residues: CASSPGGEQPQHF. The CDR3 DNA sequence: TGTGCCAGCTCACCGGGGGGAGAACAGCCCCAGCATTTT.

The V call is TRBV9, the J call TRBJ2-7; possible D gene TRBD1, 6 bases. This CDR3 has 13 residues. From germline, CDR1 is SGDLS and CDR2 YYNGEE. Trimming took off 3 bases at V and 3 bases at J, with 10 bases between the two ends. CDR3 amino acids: CASSAGQIYEQYF. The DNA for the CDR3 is TGTGCCAGCAGCGCAGGACAGATCTACGAGCAGTACTTC. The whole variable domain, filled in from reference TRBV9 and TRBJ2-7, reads DSGVTQTPKHLITATGQRVTLRCSPRSGDLSVYWYQQSLDQGLQFLIQYYNGEERAKGNILERFSAQQFPDLHSELNLSSLELGDSALYFCASSAGQIYEQYFGPGTRLTVT.

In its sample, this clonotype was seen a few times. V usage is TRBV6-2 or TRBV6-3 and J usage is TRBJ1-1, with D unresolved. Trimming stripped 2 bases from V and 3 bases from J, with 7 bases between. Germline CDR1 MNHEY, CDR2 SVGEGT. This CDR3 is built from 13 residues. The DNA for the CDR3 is TGTGCCAGCAGTTACGGGGTGGACACTGAAGCTTTCTTT. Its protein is CASSYGVDTEAFF.

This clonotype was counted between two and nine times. The CDR3 nucleotides are TGTGCCAGCAGTTTTTCCTTAGCGGATGAAAAACTGTTTTTT. Its translation is CASSFSLADEKLFF. The chain carries TRBV28 and TRBJ1-4; no clear D gene. The CDR3 loop spans 14 amino acids. Trimming pared 3 bases from V and 6 bases from J, leaving 11 bases between. Germline lookup yields CDR1 MDHEN and CDR2 SYDVKM.

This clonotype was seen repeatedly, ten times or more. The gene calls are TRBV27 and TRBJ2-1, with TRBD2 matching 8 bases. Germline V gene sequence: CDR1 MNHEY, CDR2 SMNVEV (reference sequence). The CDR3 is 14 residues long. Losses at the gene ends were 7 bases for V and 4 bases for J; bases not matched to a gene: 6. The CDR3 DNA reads TGTGCCAGCACTTGGGCTAGCGGGTACAATGAGCAGTTCTTC. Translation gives CASTWASGYNEQFF.

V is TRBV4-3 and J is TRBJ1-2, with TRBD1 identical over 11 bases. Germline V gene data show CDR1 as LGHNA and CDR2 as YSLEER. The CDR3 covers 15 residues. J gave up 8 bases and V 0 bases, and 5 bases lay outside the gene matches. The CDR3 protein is CASSQDGTGGSGYTF. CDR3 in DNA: TGCGCCAGCAGCCAAGATGGGACAGGGGGGTCGGGCTACACCTTC.

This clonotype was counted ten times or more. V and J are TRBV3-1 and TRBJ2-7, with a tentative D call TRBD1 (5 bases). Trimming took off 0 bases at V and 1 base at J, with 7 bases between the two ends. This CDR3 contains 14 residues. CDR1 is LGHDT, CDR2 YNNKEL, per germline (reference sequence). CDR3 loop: CASSQEGLSYEQYF. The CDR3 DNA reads TGTGCCAGCAGCCAAGAGGGGCTATCCTACGAGCAGTACTTC.

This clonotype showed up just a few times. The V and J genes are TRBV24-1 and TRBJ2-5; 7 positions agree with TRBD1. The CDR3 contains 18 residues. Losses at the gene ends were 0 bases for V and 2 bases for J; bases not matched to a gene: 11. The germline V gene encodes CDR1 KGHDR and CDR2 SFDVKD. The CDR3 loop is CATSDLGQGVVRQETQYF. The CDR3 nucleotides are TGTGCCACCAGTGATTTGGGGCAGGGGGTAGTTCGGCAAGAGACCCAGTACTTC.

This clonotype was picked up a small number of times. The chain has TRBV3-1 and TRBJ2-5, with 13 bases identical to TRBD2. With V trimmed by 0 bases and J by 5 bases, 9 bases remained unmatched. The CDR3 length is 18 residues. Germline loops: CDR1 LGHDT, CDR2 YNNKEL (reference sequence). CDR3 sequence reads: CASSQEWGLAGRGETQYF. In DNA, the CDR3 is TGTGCCAGCAGCCAAGAATGGGGACTAGCGGGGCGGGGGGAGACCCAGTACTTC.

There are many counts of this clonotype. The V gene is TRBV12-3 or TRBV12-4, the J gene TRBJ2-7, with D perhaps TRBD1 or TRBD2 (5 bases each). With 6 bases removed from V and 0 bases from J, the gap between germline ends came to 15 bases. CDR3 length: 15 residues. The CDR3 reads CASSTGRLSSYEQYF. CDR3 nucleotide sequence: TGTGCCAGCAGCACGGGACGACTAAGCTCCTACGAGCAGTACTTC.

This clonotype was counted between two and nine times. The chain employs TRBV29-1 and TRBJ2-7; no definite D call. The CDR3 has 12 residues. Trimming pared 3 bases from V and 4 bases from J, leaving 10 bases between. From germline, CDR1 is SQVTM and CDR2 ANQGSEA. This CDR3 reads CSVEGSKYEQYF. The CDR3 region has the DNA TGCAGCGTTGAGGGATCGAAGTACGAGCAGTACTTC.

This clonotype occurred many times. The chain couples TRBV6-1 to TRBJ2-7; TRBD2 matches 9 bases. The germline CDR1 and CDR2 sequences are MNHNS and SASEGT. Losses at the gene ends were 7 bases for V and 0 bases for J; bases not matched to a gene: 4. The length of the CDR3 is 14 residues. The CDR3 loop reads CASNSGRSSYEQYF. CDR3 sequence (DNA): TGTGCCAGCAACAGCGGGAGGAGCTCCTACGAGCAGTACTTC.

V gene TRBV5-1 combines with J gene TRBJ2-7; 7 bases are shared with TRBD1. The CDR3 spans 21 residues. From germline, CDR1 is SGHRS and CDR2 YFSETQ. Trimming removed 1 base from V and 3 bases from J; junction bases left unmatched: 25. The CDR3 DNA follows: TGCGCCAGCAGCTTGTATTCAATGGGACCCGGGACACAGGGGACCCACTACGAGCAGTACTTC. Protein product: CASSLYSMGPGTQGTHYEQYF.

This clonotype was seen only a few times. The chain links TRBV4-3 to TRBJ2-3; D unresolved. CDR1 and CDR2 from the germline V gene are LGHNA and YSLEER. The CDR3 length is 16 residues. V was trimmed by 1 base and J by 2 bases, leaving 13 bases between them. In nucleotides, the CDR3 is TGCGCCAGCAGCCAAGGCGGCGAATGGAACACAGATACGCAGTATTTT. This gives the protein CASSQGGEWNTDTQYF.

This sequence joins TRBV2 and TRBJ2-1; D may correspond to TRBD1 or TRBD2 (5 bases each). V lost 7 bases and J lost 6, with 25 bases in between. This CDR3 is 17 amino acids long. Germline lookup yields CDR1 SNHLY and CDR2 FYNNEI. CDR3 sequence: CASNDLGPSFGSNEQFF. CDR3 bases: TGTGCCAGCAACGACCTGGGACCTTCTTTCGGAAGCAATGAGCAGTTCTTC.

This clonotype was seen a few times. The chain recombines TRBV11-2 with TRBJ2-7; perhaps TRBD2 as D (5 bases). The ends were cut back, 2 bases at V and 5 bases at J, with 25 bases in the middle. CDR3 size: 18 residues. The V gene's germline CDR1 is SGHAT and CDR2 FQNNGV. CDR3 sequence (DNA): TGTGCCAGCAGCTTAATATTTGCGCTAGCAGACTACCGCCACGAGCAGTACTTC. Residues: CASSLIFALADYRHEQYF.

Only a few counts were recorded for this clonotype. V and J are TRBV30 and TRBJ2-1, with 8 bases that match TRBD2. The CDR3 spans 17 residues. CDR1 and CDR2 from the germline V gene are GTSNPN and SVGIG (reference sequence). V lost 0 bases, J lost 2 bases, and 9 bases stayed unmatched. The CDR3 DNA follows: TGTGCCTGGAGTGTACGGTACGGGAGGGTGACCTACAATGAGCAGTTCTTC. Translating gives CAWSVRYGRVTYNEQFF.

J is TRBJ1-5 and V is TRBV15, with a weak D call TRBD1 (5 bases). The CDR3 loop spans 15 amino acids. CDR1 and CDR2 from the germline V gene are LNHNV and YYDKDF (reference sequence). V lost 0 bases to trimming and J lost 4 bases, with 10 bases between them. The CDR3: CATSRDRDRNQPQHF. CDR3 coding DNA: TGTGCCACCAGCAGAGATCGGGACCGAAATCAGCCCCAGCATTTT.

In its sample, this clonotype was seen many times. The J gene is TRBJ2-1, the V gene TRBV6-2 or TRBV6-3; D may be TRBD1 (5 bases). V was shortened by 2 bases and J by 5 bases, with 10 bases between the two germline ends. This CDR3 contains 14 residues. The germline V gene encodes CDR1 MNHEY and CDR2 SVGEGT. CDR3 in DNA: TGTGCCAGCAGTTACCAGGACACTCACAATGAGCAGTTCTTC. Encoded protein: CASSYQDTHNEQFF.

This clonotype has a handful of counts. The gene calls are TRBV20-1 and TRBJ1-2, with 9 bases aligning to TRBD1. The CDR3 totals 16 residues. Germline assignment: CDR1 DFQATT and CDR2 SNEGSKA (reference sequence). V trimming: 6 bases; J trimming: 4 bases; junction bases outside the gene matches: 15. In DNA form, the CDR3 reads TGCAGTGCGCATGCCGGAGCGGACAGGGGAACCTATGGCTACACCTTC. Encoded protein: CSAHAGADRGTYGYTF.

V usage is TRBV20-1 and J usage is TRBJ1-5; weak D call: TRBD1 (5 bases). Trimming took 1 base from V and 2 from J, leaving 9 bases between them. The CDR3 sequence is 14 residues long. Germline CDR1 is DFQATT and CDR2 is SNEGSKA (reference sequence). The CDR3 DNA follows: TGCAGTGCTAGAGTTGGGGGTGGCAATCAGCCCCAGCATTTT. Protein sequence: CSARVGGGNQPQHF.

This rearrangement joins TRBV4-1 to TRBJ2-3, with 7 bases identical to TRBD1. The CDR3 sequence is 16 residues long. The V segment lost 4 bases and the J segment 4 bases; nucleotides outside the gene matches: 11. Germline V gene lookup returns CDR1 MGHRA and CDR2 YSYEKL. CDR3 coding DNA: TGCGCCAGCAGCCGTCCGAGACAGGGACCTTCAGATACGCAGTATTTT. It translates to CASSRPRQGPSDTQYF.

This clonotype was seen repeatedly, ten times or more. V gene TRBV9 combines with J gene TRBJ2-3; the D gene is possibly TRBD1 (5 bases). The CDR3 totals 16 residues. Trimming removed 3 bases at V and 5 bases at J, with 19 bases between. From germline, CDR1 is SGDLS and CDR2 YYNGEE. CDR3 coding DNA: TGTGCCAGCAGCGCCCGGACACAGACGGGCGGAGATACGCAGTATTTT. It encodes CASSARTQTGGDTQYF. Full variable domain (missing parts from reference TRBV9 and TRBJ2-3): DSGVTQTPKHLITATGQRVTLRCSPRSGDLSVYWYQQSLDQGLQFLIQYYNGEERAKGNILERFSAQQFPDLHSELNLSSLELGDSALYFCASSARTQTGGDTQYFGPGTRLTVL.

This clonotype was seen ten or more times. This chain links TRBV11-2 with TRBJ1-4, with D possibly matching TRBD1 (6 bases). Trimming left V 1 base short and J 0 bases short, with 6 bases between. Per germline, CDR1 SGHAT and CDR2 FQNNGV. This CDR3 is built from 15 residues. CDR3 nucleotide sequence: TGTGCCAGCAGCTTAGCAGGGGCAACTAATGAAAAACTGTTTTTT. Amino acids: CASSLAGATNEKLFF.

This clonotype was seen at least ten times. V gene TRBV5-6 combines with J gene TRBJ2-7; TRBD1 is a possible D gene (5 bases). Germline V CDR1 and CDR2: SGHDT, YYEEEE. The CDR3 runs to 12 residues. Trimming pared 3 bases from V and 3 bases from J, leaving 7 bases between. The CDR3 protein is CASSSTDYEQYF. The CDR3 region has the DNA TGTGCCAGCAGCTCGACAGACTACGAGCAGTACTTC.

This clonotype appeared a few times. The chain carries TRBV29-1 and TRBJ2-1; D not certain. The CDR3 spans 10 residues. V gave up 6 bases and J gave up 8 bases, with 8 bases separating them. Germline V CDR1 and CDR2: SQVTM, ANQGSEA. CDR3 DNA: TGCAGCGTAACAGCGCATGAGCAGTTCTTC. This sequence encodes CSVTAHEQFF.